This T cell receptor beta chain was captured by sequencing in a study of T-cell memory formation after mild COVID-19. TCRdb re-called the 5' RACE reads with MiXCR, one entry per CDR3 protein. This sample has about 210,000 distinct CDR3 sequences, with 27% found just once. Regarding the study as a whole: Whereas later expanders leaned CD4+, clones contracting day 15 to 85 showed a balanced CD4/CD8 makeup. Pre-infection memory contained some responding clones, which suggested that cross-reactive memory had joined.

Turning to this clonotype: Its antigen is not identified.

The clonotype comes from an adult woman who had mild COVID-19 (a few samples of this study predate the infection). Cell type and time point are not known. Material: PBMCs or a T cell subset sorted from them (not recorded which).

CDR3 loop: CSARDLTAPYEQYF. As DNA, the CDR3 is TGCAGTGCTAGAGATCTGACGGCTCCCTACGAGCAGTACTTC. The V and J genes are TRBV20-1 and TRBJ2-7; D is ambiguous. The V gene's germline CDR1 is DFQATT and CDR2 SNEGSKA (reference sequence). The CDR3 covers 14 residues. The V and J ends lost 0 bases and 2 bases respectively, with 11 bases between them.